The clone carrying this TCR beta chain showed up many times. This sample is drawn from a study of Graves' ophthalmopathy and Graves' hyperthyroidism. As the template, RNA transcripts were used to amplify TCR beta CDR3 regions. HTBI primers primed a first-round RT-PCR, and a second-round multiplex PCR followed. Each CDR3 protein is one row after TCRdb ran MiXCR on the multiplex PCR reads. The sample lists approximately 480,000 distinct CDR3 sequences, 13% to 15% seen once, with 8% to 10% in the top ten. The CDR3 consists of 14 residues. Per the germline V gene, CDR1 is MNHEY and CDR2 is SVGAGI. Germline trimming cut 4 bases from V and 3 bases from J; bases unmatched to any gene: 4.

The chain uses TRBV6-5 and TRBJ1-2; 8 bases align to TRBD1. The TCR was taken from a woman in her twenties or thirties with Graves' ophthalmopathy. Sequences were obtained from blood. CDR3 coding DNA: TGTGCCAGCAGTTCGTCGACAGGGGACTATGGCTACACCTTC. It codes for CASSSSTGDYGYTF.